These 11 T cell receptor beta chains were sequenced from one sample in a study of OX40 agonist ivuxolimab in advanced cancers. Method: immunoSEQ multiplex PCR; TCRdb's copy keeps in-frame clones and lacks some. Altogether about 73,000 clones are present, about 86% being singletons, with the ten largest covering around 2.3%. The sample consisted of CD4+ or CD8+ T cells sorted from blood, taken in a trial of the OX40 agonist ivuxolimab. Source of these receptors: an adult with an advanced solid tumor such as melanoma, head and neck, liver or kidney cancer.

The chain recombines TRBV10-3 with TRBJ1-2; weak D call: TRBD1 (5 bases). CDR3 size: 12 residues. Germline loops: CDR1 ENHRY, CDR2 SYGVKD. V was shortened by 6 bases and J by 1 base, with 6 bases between the two germline ends. CDR3 sequence reads: CAIRDSNYGYTF. The CDR3 coding sequence is TGTGCCATCAGAGACAGTAACTATGGCTACACCTTC.

This chain links TRBV19 with TRBJ2-1; 10 bases are a match to TRBD2. The CDR3 contains 15 residues. Losses at the gene ends were 2 bases for V and 12 bases for J; bases not matched to a gene: 10. Germline V gene lookup returns CDR1 LNHDA and CDR2 SQIVND (reference sequence). CDR3 sequence: CASSIIGTSEWGQFF. In nucleotides, the CDR3 is TGTGCCAGTAGTATAATCGGGACTAGCGAATGGGGGCAGTTCTTC.

The gene calls are TRBV19 and TRBJ1-1, with D possibly being TRBD1 (6 bases). CDR1 is LNHDA, CDR2 SQIVND, per germline (reference sequence). CDR3 length equals 14 residues. V shed 6 bases and J shed 4 bases, with 15 bases lying between them. The DNA of the CDR3 is TGTGCCAGTAGGCAAGGGGGGGGGAGCACTGAAGCTTTCTTT. Residues: CASRQGGGSTEAFF.

This clone was found a few times. CDR3 sequence reads: CASSFGVDTEAFF. The CDR3 DNA is TGCGCCAGCAGCTTCGGGGTCGACACTGAAGCTTTCTTT. The chain couples TRBV5-1 to TRBJ1-1; D not resolved. Germline assignment: CDR1 SGHRS and CDR2 YFSETQ. The CDR3 extends over 13 amino acids. With 2 bases removed from V and 3 bases from J, the gap between germline ends came to 8 bases.

The J gene is TRBJ1-3, the V gene TRBV19, with D unclear. From germline, CDR1 is LNHDA and CDR2 SQIVND (reference sequence). The CDR3 loop spans 14 amino acids. Deletions cut 5 bases from V and 4 bases from J, with 12 bases between. The DNA of the CDR3 is TGTGCCAGTAGTTTTTCGGGAGCCGGAAACACCATATATTTT. Translated, it gives CASSFSGAGNTIYF.

The rearrangement links TRBV6-1 to TRBJ1-2, with D maybe TRBD1 (5 bases). The CDR3 totals 14 residues. V was shortened by 7 bases and J by 3 bases, with 15 bases between the two germline ends. Germline loops: CDR1 MNHNS, CDR2 SASEGT. In DNA form, the CDR3 reads TGTGCCAGCACCCCGGGGGGGACCGACTATGGCTACACCTTC. Protein sequence: CASTPGGTDYGYTF.

This chain uses TRBV6-5 with TRBJ2-7; 11 bases agree with TRBD2. Looked up from germline, CDR1 is MNHEY and CDR2 is SVGAGI. V shed 4 bases and J 3 bases; nucleotides not matched to a gene: 2. The CDR3 covers 14 residues. The CDR3 bases are TGTGCCAGCAGTTCCGGGACTAGCGGCTACGAGCAGTACTTC. Its translation is CASSSGTSGYEQYF.

The chain employs TRBV4-1 and TRBJ1-1; no firm D call. The germline V and J ends were trimmed by 1 base and 1 base, with 4 bases remaining between them. The CDR3 is made up of 13 amino acids. Germline values: CDR1 MGHRA, CDR2 YSYEKL. This CDR3 is CASSQAGNTEAFF. CDR3 bases: TGCGCCAGCAGCCAAGCGGGGAACACTGAAGCTTTCTTT.

This chain uses TRBV11-3 with TRBJ2-7, with D possibly being TRBD2 (5 bases). This CDR3 comprises 14 residues. Germline V gene data show CDR1 as SGHNT and CDR2 as YENEEA. Trimming pared 0 bases from V and 7 bases from J, leaving 13 bases between. CDR3 nucleotides: TGTGCCAGCAGCTTAGATCCCCAGTCGGGGGAGCAGTACTTC. Protein product: CASSLDPQSGEQYF.

This chain links TRBV6-5 with TRBJ2-7; a weak D match, TRBD2 (7 bases). The CDR3 has 15 residues. CDR1 and CDR2 (germline): MNHEY, SVGAGI. The V end was cut by 6 bases, the J end by 4 bases, with 19 bases between. CDR3 nucleotides: TGTGCCAGCAGCCCCGGGGGGACATCCTCTTACGAGCAGTACTTC. It codes for CASSPGGTSSYEQYF.

The V gene is TRBV6-5, the J gene TRBJ1-2; no clear D gene. Trimming shortened V by 0 bases and J by 5 bases, and 4 bases separated the two germline ends. The CDR3 is 12 residues long. CDR1 MNHEY and CDR2 SVGAGI come from the germline V gene. CDR3 bases: TGTGCCAGCAGTTACTCGGAGTATGGCTACACCTTC. Translating gives CASSYSEYGYTF.